This TCR beta chain derives from a study of identical twins. TCRdb itself ran the 5' RACE reads through MiXCR, one entry per CDR3 protein. The data contain around 450,000 distinct CDR3 sequences, over 12% of them singletons. This CDR3 comprises 14 residues. With 6 bases clipped from V and 4 bases from J, the junction kept 6 bases outside the gene matches. CDR1 MNHNS and CDR2 SASEGT come from the germline V gene. This sample was also put to use in a study of yellow fever vaccine responses in identical twins.

This chain connects TRBV6-1 to TRBJ2-7; 10 bases fit TRBD1. Material: CD4+ T cells sorted from blood. The origin of this receptor is a woman aged 18 to 35 in good health. This chain's CDR3 is CASRRGDRGYEQYF. CDR3 DNA sequence: TGTGCCAGCAGACGAGGGGACAGGGGTTACGAGCAGTACTTC.